This is a list of T cell receptor beta chains from one sample in a study of metastatic and nonmetastatic thyroid tumors. TCRdb re-called the PCR reads via MiXCR. Here the sample spans about 34,000 clones, roughly 15% being singletons. Sample: blood. The receptors shown here come from a female donor with papillary thyroid cancer or a benign thyroid nodule (not recorded which). Some clones in this sample may be carry-over from other donors' samples. Each CDR3 is given with its conserved first and last residue. D genes are given only for firm matches. Expanded clones get a size class; other rows say once, few or many, or leave the size out.

CDR3: CASTEGWGLAKNIQYF
DNA: TGTGCCAGCACCGAAGGTTGGGGACTAGCCAAAAACATTCAGTACTTC
size: many
length: 16
D: .
J: TRBJ2-4
V: TRBV6-1

CDR3: CAAGGSYTEAFF
DNA: TGTGCAGCGGGGGGGAGCTACACTGAAGCTTTCTTT
size: .
length: 12
D: .
J: TRBJ1-1
V: TRBV27

CDR3: CASRASGQGGDYGYTF
DNA: TGCGCCAGCAGGGCCTCGGGGCAGGGCGGTGACTATGGCTACACCTTC
size: many
length: 16
D: .
J: TRBJ1-2
V: TRBV5-1

CDR3: CASRKQATNEKLFF
DNA: TGTGCCAGCAGGAAACAGGCCACGAATGAAAAACTGTTTTTT
size: many
length: 14
D: .
J: TRBJ1-4
V: TRBV6-1

CDR3: CASSLTDTQYF
DNA: TGTGCCAGCAGTCTCACAGATACGCAGTATTTT
size: many
length: 11
D: .
J: TRBJ2-3
V: TRBV6-1

CDR3: CASSPIIDPSYNEQFF
DNA: TGTGCCAGCAGCCCCATTATCGATCCATCCTACAATGAGCAGTTCTTC
size: once
length: 16
D: .
J: TRBJ2-1
V: TRBV9

CDR3: CASSPLAGQGDTQYF
DNA: TGTGCCAGCAGCCCTCTAGCGGGTCAGGGAGATACGCAGTATTTT
size: many
length: 15
D: TRBD2
J: TRBJ2-3
V: TRBV6-4

CDR3: CASTFSTDTQYF
DNA: TGTGCCAGCACCTTTAGCACAGATACGCAGTATTTT
size: many
length: 12
D: .
J: TRBJ2-3
V: TRBV12-3/TRBV12-4

CDR3: CASSEGPESPYEQYF
DNA: TGTGCCAGCAGTGAAGGACCCGAGTCCCCCTACGAGCAGTACTTC
size: many
length: 15
D: .
J: TRBJ2-7
V: TRBV6-1

CDR3: CASSFRGHEQYF
DNA: TGTGCCAGCAGCTTTAGGGGACACGAGCAGTACTTC
size: many
length: 12
D: .
J: TRBJ2-7
V: TRBV7-9

CDR3: CASSSLRHEQYF
DNA: TGTGCCAGCAGCTCCCTCCGGCACGAGCAGTACTTC
size: many
length: 12
D: .
J: TRBJ2-7
V: TRBV7-9

CDR3: CASSLIGQGAGELFF
DNA: TGTGCCAGCAGCTTAATTGGACAGGGGGCCGGGGAGCTGTTTTTT
size: many
length: 15
D: TRBD1
J: TRBJ2-2
V: TRBV11-3

CDR3: CSAPGQFIYEQYF
DNA: TGCAGTGCTCCGGGACAATTTATCTACGAGCAGTACTTC
size: medium-sized
length: 13
D: .
J: TRBJ2-7
V: TRBV20-1

CDR3: CSARADGGTNSPLHF
DNA: TGCAGTGCTAGGGCGGACGGGGGAACTAATTCACCCCTCCACTTT
size: many
length: 15
D: .
J: TRBJ1-6
V: TRBV20-1

CDR3: CASSRQGEGEQFF
DNA: TGCGCCAGCAGCCGACAGGGGGAAGGTGAGCAGTTCTTC
size: many
length: 13
D: TRBD1
J: TRBJ2-1
V: TRBV4-1

CDR3: CASSYGPTNQPQHF
DNA: TGTGCCAGCAGTTATGGCCCTACAAATCAGCCCCAGCATTTT
size: many
length: 14
D: .
J: TRBJ1-5
V: TRBV6-2/TRBV6-3

CDR3: CASSEDPEGEKLFF
DNA: TGTGCCAGCAGTGAAGACCCTGAGGGTGAAAAACTGTTTTTT
size: many
length: 14
D: .
J: TRBJ1-4
V: TRBV6-1

CDR3: CASSPGTSDYNEQFF
DNA: TGTGCCAGCAGCCCTGGGACTAGCGACTACAATGAGCAGTTCTTC
size: many
length: 15
D: TRBD2
J: TRBJ2-1
V: TRBV11-2

CDR3: CASSNDSGRLNEQFF
DNA: TGTGCCAGCAGTAACGACAGCGGACGGTTGAATGAGCAGTTCTTC
size: .
length: 15
D: .
J: TRBJ2-1
V: TRBV6-5

CDR3: CAIDSRTDIQYF
DNA: TGTGCCATCGACAGTCGCACAGATATTCAGTATTTT
size: few
length: 12
D: .
J: TRBJ2-3
V: TRBV27

CDR3: CASSLEFVVAGDPYEQYF
DNA: TGTGCCAGCAGTCTGGAGTTTGTGGTAGCAGGAGATCCCTACGAGCAGTACTTC
size: medium-sized
length: 18
D: .
J: TRBJ2-7
V: TRBV28

CDR3: CASSATSGTDTQYF
DNA: TGTGCCAGCAGCGCCACTAGCGGCACAGATACGCAGTATTTT
size: many
length: 14
D: TRBD2
J: TRBJ2-3
V: TRBV9

CDR3: CASSKTGQRYGYTF
DNA: TGTGCCAGCAGTAAAACGGGACAGCGATATGGCTACACCTTC
size: many
length: 14
D: TRBD1
J: TRBJ1-2
V: TRBV6-1

CDR3: CSASLTSKGGEQYF
DNA: TGCAGTGCTAGTCTTACGAGTAAAGGAGGCGAGCAGTACTTC
size: many
length: 14
D: .
J: TRBJ2-7
V: TRBV20-1

CDR3: CASSQPQREADNEQFF
DNA: TGTGCCAGCAGCCAGCCCCAGCGGGAGGCCGACAATGAGCAGTTCTTC
size: many
length: 16
D: TRBD2
J: TRBJ2-1
V: TRBV11-2

CDR3: CASSIGGQGRREAFF
DNA: TGTGCCAGTAGTATAGGAGGCCAGGGGAGGAGAGAAGCTTTCTTT
size: .
length: 15
D: .
J: TRBJ1-1
V: TRBV19

CDR3: CASSRVSNSYQETQYF
DNA: TGTGCCAGCAGCCGAGTTTCCAACTCGTACCAAGAGACCCAGTACTTC
size: many
length: 16
D: .
J: TRBJ2-5
V: TRBV7-2

CDR3: CSARTAGGGTGELFF
DNA: TGCAGTGCTAGAACAGCGGGTGGGGGGACCGGGGAGCTGTTTTTT
size: .
length: 15
D: .
J: TRBJ2-2
V: TRBV20-1

CDR3: CVHSGLVTGELFF
DNA: TGTGTCCATTCTGGCTTGGTAACCGGGGAGCTGTTTTTT
size: many
length: 13
D: .
J: TRBJ2-2
V: TRBV19

CDR3: CSVATGFSTEAFF
DNA: TGCAGCGTCGCTACAGGGTTTAGCACTGAAGCTTTCTTT
size: many
length: 13
D: .
J: TRBJ1-1
V: TRBV29-1

CDR3: CASSPGLAEYNEQFF
DNA: TGTGCCAGCAGTCCCGGACTAGCGGAATACAATGAGCAGTTCTTC
size: medium-sized
length: 15
D: TRBD2
J: TRBJ2-1
V: TRBV6-1

CDR3: CASSDGLAGKNEQFF
DNA: TGTGCCAGCAGTGATGGACTAGCGGGAAAGAATGAGCAGTTCTTC
size: many
length: 15
D: TRBD2
J: TRBJ2-1
V: TRBV6-2/TRBV6-3

CDR3: CASSMPSFGAGYTF
DNA: TGTGCCAGCAGTATGCCCAGTTTTGGGGCGGGCTACACCTTC
size: many
length: 14
D: .
J: TRBJ1-2
V: TRBV28